The T cell receptor (beta chain) under discussion was sequenced for a study of blood T cell repertoires in COVID-19. TCRdb's table, derived via immunoSEQ multiplex PCR, lists solely in-frame clones and lacks some. This sample carries around 140,000 clones, 85% to 90% of them seen once, and the ten largest clones take around 6.1%. Germline loops: CDR1 MGHDK, CDR2 SYGVNS. Trimming shortened V by 7 bases and J by 2 bases, and 8 bases separated the two germline ends. This CDR3 is 12 amino acids long. This receptor was obtained from a man older than 75 with acute or convalescent COVID-19. The sequenced sample was peripheral blood. The chain recombines TRBV25-1 with TRBJ2-5; D is unresolved. CDR3 coding DNA: TGTGCCAGCATTGGGCCACAAGAGACCCAGTACTTC. Translation gives CASIGPQETQYF.